Listed below are T cell receptor beta chains from one sample, sequenced in a study of regulatory T cells in long-lasting Graves disease. TCRdb used MiXCR to reprocess the multiplex PCR reads, holding one entry per CDR3 protein. The sample includes 350,000 to 500,000 distinct CDR3 sequences, about a sixth of them seen just once. These data were also reused for a study on T cells in Graves' hyperthyroidism and ophthalmopathy.

The specimen comprised peripheral blood mononuclear cells (PBMCs), sampled at new diagnosis, from a patient treated with antithyroid drugs. These receptors were collected from a woman aged 25 to 39 with Graves disease. Both conserved end residues are part of each CDR3. A D gene is named only where the DNA matches it firmly. Expanded clones are given a class, and other clones once, few, many or no size at all.

v_gene: TRBV6-5; abundance: many; j_gene: TRBJ2-7; d_gene: TRBD2; CDR3aa: CASSYITSGGYEQYF; CDR3nt: TGTGCCAGCAGTTATATTACTAGCGGGGGCTACGAGCAGTACTTC
v_gene: TRBV20-1; abundance: many; j_gene: TRBJ2-5; d_gene: TRBD2; CDR3aa: CSATSFGLAGGSEETQYF; CDR3nt: TGCAGTGCTACTAGCTTCGGACTAGCGGGAGGCTCAGAAGAGACCCAGTACTTC
v_gene: TRBV4-1; abundance: once; j_gene: TRBJ1-1; d_gene: .; CDR3aa: CASSPIGIMNTEAFF; CDR3nt: TGCGCCAGCAGCCCTATAGGTATAATGAACACTGAAGCTTTCTTT
v_gene: TRBV6-1; abundance: few; j_gene: TRBJ2-7; d_gene: TRBD2; CDR3aa: CTSRFGREGEQYF; CDR3nt: TGTACCAGCAGATTCGGGAGGGAAGGCGAGCAGTACTTC
v_gene: TRBV12-3/TRBV12-4; abundance: few; j_gene: TRBJ1-3; d_gene: .; CDR3aa: CASSRNTIYF; CDR3nt: TGTGCCAGCAGTAGAAACACCATATATTTT
v_gene: TRBV11-3; abundance: many; j_gene: TRBJ1-1; d_gene: TRBD1; CDR3aa: CASSDRGNTEAFF; CDR3nt: TGTGCCAGCAGCGACAGGGGGAACACTGAAGCTTTCTTT
v_gene: TRBV6-1; abundance: few; j_gene: TRBJ2-7; d_gene: TRBD1; CDR3aa: CASRQTGAGYEQYF; CDR3nt: TGTGCCAGCAGGCAGACAGGGGCCGGCTACGAGCAGTACTTC
v_gene: TRBV13; abundance: few; j_gene: TRBJ1-6; d_gene: TRBD1; CDR3aa: CASSPGQPLSSYNSPLHF; CDR3nt: TGTGCCAGCAGCCCGGGACAGCCCCTCAGCTCCTATAATTCACCCCTCCACTTT
v_gene: TRBV7-8; abundance: many; j_gene: TRBJ1-1; d_gene: TRBD1; CDR3aa: CASSLTLGQGSEAFF; CDR3nt: TGTGCCAGCAGCTTAACCTTAGGACAGGGATCTGAAGCTTTCTTT
v_gene: TRBV27; abundance: .; j_gene: TRBJ2-7; d_gene: .; CDR3aa: CASRKSPNTNEQYF; CDR3nt: TGTGCCAGCAGAAAATCCCCAAACACCAATGAGCAGTACTTC
v_gene: TRBV7-2; abundance: .; j_gene: TRBJ2-3; d_gene: .; CDR3aa: CASRLGISTDTQYF; CDR3nt: TGTGCCAGCAGGCTGGGGATTAGCACAGATACGCAGTATTTT
v_gene: TRBV29-1; abundance: .; j_gene: TRBJ2-3; d_gene: TRBD2; CDR3aa: CSVAGLAGVGADTQYF; CDR3nt: TGCAGCGTTGCGGGACTAGCGGGAGTAGGCGCAGATACGCAGTATTTT
v_gene: TRBV5-4; abundance: .; j_gene: TRBJ2-2; d_gene: TRBD1; CDR3aa: CASSREDRGYTGELFF; CDR3nt: TGTGCCAGCAGCCGTGAGGACAGGGGGTACACCGGGGAGCTGTTTTTT
v_gene: TRBV5-1; abundance: many; j_gene: TRBJ2-7; d_gene: TRBD2; CDR3aa: CASSAGEGTGEQYF; CDR3nt: TGCGCCAGCAGTGCGGGAGAAGGCACAGGCGAGCAGTACTTC
v_gene: TRBV11-2; abundance: many; j_gene: TRBJ2-1; d_gene: TRBD2; CDR3aa: CASSLGLAGNLYEQFF; CDR3nt: TGTGCCAGCAGCTTAGGACTAGCGGGAAATCTCTATGAGCAGTTCTTC
v_gene: TRBV28; abundance: many; j_gene: TRBJ2-7; d_gene: .; CDR3aa: CASSFSPSLTEQYF; CDR3nt: TGTGCCAGCAGTTTCTCCCCTAGTCTCACCGAGCAGTACTTC
v_gene: TRBV6-1; abundance: .; j_gene: TRBJ1-1; d_gene: .; CDR3aa: CASARTAEAFF; CDR3nt: TGTGCCAGCGCCCGAACCGCTGAAGCTTTCTTT
v_gene: TRBV28; abundance: many; j_gene: TRBJ2-7; d_gene: .; CDR3aa: CASTTGHYEQYF; CDR3nt: TGTGCCAGCACCACCGGTCACTACGAGCAGTACTTC
v_gene: TRBV11-2; abundance: few; j_gene: TRBJ2-7; d_gene: TRBD2; CDR3aa: CASSFPSGRDYEQYF; CDR3nt: TGTGCCAGCAGCTTTCCGAGCGGGAGGGACTACGAGCAGTACTTC
v_gene: TRBV5-1; abundance: many; j_gene: TRBJ2-2; d_gene: TRBD2; CDR3aa: CASSPRTSGGRRNTGELFF; CDR3nt: TGCGCCAGCAGCCCACGGACTAGCGGGGGCCGAAGGAACACCGGGGAGCTGTTTTTT
v_gene: TRBV11-2; abundance: many; j_gene: TRBJ2-7; d_gene: TRBD2; CDR3aa: CASSLSRGLAGPYEQYF; CDR3nt: TGTGCCAGCAGCTTATCCCGAGGACTAGCGGGACCCTACGAGCAGTACTTC
v_gene: TRBV11-3; abundance: .; j_gene: TRBJ2-2; d_gene: TRBD2; CDR3aa: CASSLNSGRAGGGELFF; CDR3nt: TGTGCCAGCAGCTTAAATAGCGGGAGGGCCGGTGGCGGGGAGCTGTTTTTT
v_gene: TRBV24-1; abundance: .; j_gene: TRBJ2-2; d_gene: .; CDR3aa: CATRGGPNTGELFF; CDR3nt: TGTGCCACCAGGGGGGGGCCCAACACCGGGGAGCTGTTTTTT
v_gene: TRBV18; abundance: many; j_gene: TRBJ2-5; d_gene: .; CDR3aa: CASSVRAFDMETQYF; CDR3nt: TGTGCCAGCTCCGTCAGGGCCTTTGACATGGAGACCCAGTACTTC
v_gene: TRBV27; abundance: .; j_gene: TRBJ2-1; d_gene: TRBD2; CDR3aa: CASSPPLPSGRAYNEQFF; CDR3nt: TGTGCCAGCAGTCCTCCTCTTCCTAGCGGGAGGGCCTACAATGAGCAGTTCTTC
v_gene: TRBV30; abundance: many; j_gene: TRBJ2-1; d_gene: .; CDR3aa: CAWTGNFEINNEQFF; CDR3nt: TGTGCCTGGACTGGTAACTTCGAAATTAACAATGAGCAGTTCTTC
v_gene: TRBV28; abundance: many; j_gene: TRBJ2-4; d_gene: .; CDR3aa: CASSPPDPRGAKNIQYF; CDR3nt: TGTGCCAGCAGCCCCCCCGACCCCAGGGGAGCCAAAAACATTCAGTACTTC
v_gene: TRBV9; abundance: many; j_gene: TRBJ2-1; d_gene: TRBD2; CDR3aa: CASSVAGGPGNEQFF; CDR3nt: TGTGCCAGCAGCGTAGCGGGAGGGCCTGGAAATGAGCAGTTCTTC
v_gene: TRBV29-1; abundance: .; j_gene: TRBJ1-2; d_gene: .; CDR3aa: CSVGDLNGYTF; CDR3nt: TGCAGCGTTGGAGACCTTAATGGCTACACCTTC
v_gene: TRBV28; abundance: many; j_gene: TRBJ1-1; d_gene: .; CDR3aa: CASSLGTRAFF; CDR3nt: TGTGCCAGCAGTCTCGGGACTCGAGCTTTCTTT
v_gene: TRBV20-1; abundance: once; j_gene: TRBJ2-1; d_gene: TRBD1; CDR3aa: CSARKKTGGLSYNEQFF; CDR3nt: TGCAGTGCTAGAAAAAAGACAGGGGGCCTCTCCTACAATGAGCAGTTCTTC
v_gene: TRBV7-2; abundance: few; j_gene: TRBJ1-5; d_gene: .; CDR3aa: CASSPPGVQPQHF; CDR3nt: TGTGCCAGCAGCCCCCCAGGGGTTCAGCCCCAGCATTTT
v_gene: TRBV18; abundance: many; j_gene: TRBJ2-2; d_gene: TRBD1; CDR3aa: CASSPGTDPRGLFF; CDR3nt: TGTGCCAGCTCACCAGGGACAGACCCCCGGGGGCTGTTTTTT
v_gene: TRBV4-2; abundance: many; j_gene: TRBJ2-6; d_gene: .; CDR3aa: CASSQDSGANVLTF; CDR3nt: TGTGCCAGCAGCCAAGACTCTGGGGCCAACGTCCTGACTTTC
v_gene: TRBV14; abundance: many; j_gene: TRBJ2-7; d_gene: TRBD1; CDR3aa: CASSHLDRTYEQYF; CDR3nt: TGTGCCAGCAGCCACCTGGACAGGACCTACGAGCAGTACTTC
v_gene: TRBV7-3; abundance: many; j_gene: TRBJ2-3; d_gene: .; CDR3aa: CASSFDSGVADTQYF; CDR3nt: TGTGCCAGCAGCTTCGATTCGGGCGTGGCAGATACGCAGTATTTT
v_gene: TRBV6-4; abundance: few; j_gene: TRBJ1-4; d_gene: .; CDR3aa: CASSLTAIRGKLFF; CDR3nt: TGTGCCAGCAGTCTAACAGCGATTAGGGGGAAACTGTTTTTT
v_gene: TRBV20-1; abundance: many; j_gene: TRBJ2-5; d_gene: .; CDR3aa: CSARQQIQETQYF; CDR3nt: TGCAGTGCTAGACAGCAGATCCAAGAGACCCAGTACTTC
v_gene: TRBV6-2/TRBV6-3; abundance: many; j_gene: TRBJ2-7; d_gene: TRBD2; CDR3aa: CASSLLASGNYEQYF; CDR3nt: TGTGCCAGCAGTTTGCTGGCTAGCGGGAACTACGAGCAGTACTTC
v_gene: TRBV29-1; abundance: many; j_gene: TRBJ2-1; d_gene: .; CDR3aa: CSVETGQYYNEQFF; CDR3nt: TGCAGCGTTGAGACGGGGCAGTACTACAATGAGCAGTTCTTC
v_gene: TRBV7-8; abundance: many; j_gene: TRBJ1-1; d_gene: .; CDR3aa: CASSLGLTPIPDTEAFF; CDR3nt: TGTGCCAGCAGCTTAGGGTTGACACCAATTCCGGACACTGAAGCTTTCTTT
v_gene: TRBV2; abundance: many; j_gene: TRBJ2-1; d_gene: TRBD2; CDR3aa: CASRGLAGAFNEQFF; CDR3nt: TGTGCCAGCAGGGGACTAGCGGGAGCATTCAATGAGCAGTTCTTC
v_gene: TRBV19; abundance: few; j_gene: TRBJ2-1; d_gene: TRBD2; CDR3aa: CASSIWSGRVYNEQFF; CDR3nt: TGTGCCAGTAGTATATGGAGCGGGAGGGTGTACAATGAGCAGTTCTTC
v_gene: TRBV10-3; abundance: .; j_gene: TRBJ1-2; d_gene: TRBD1; CDR3aa: CAISERTGSGYTF; CDR3nt: TGTGCCATCAGTGAAAGGACAGGGAGTGGCTACACCTTC